A single sample gave rise to the 32 T cell receptor beta chains below, sequenced in a study of response to subunit inactivated influenza vaccine. Each CDR3 protein is one row after TCRdb ran MiXCR on the RT-PCR reads. In the table there are 700,000 to 900,000 distinct CDR3 sequences, less than 25% of which are singletons. The sequenced sample was PBMCs from blood, obtained around 5 days after vaccination. Receptors were obtained from a middle-aged man who received an inactivated influenza vaccine.

The table lists this clonotype with a few counts. The CDR3 DNA reads TGTGCCAGCCGCCCAGGCGGGAGTGTTAATTCACCCCTCCACTTT. This translates into CASRPGGSVNSPLHF. The V gene is TRBV6-1, the J gene TRBJ1-6; D is unresolved. This CDR3 has 15 amino acids. V lost 8 bases and J 6 bases, leaving 17 bases between the germline ends. Per the germline V gene, CDR1 is MNHNS and CDR2 is SASEGT.

The rearrangement joins TRBV5-6 to TRBJ2-7; the D gene could be TRBD1 or TRBD2 (6 bases each). Germline V gives CDR1 SGHDT, CDR2 YYEEEE. V shed 1 base and J shed 2 bases, with 10 bases lying between them. This CDR3 is built from 14 residues. The CDR3 DNA reads TGTGCCAGCAGCTTGCTTGGGGGGCCCTACGAGCAGTACTTC. Residues: CASSLLGGPYEQYF.

This clonotype was found a few times. The chain couples TRBV7-6 to TRBJ2-1, with 8 bases that match TRBD2. The CDR3 is 15 amino acids. Losses at the gene ends were 2 bases for V and 8 bases for J; bases not matched to a gene: 8. CDR1 is SGHVS, CDR2 FNYEAQ, per germline. CDR3 coding DNA: TGTGCCAGCAGCTTATACGGGAGGGCCGGTGATGAGCAGTTCTTC. Translated: CASSLYGRAGDEQFF. Full variable domain (missing parts from reference TRBV7-6 and TRBJ2-1): GAGVSQSPRYKVTKRGQDVALRCDPISGHVSLYWYRQALGQGPEFLTYFNYEAQQDKSGLPNDRFSAERPEGSISTLTIQRTEQRDSAMYRCASSLYGRAGDEQFFGPGTRLTVL.

The DNA for the CDR3 is TGTGCCCTGGGGGGGGAGGACAATCAGCCCCAGCATTTT. Translating gives CALGGEDNQPQHF. The chain links TRBV2 to TRBJ1-5; D possibly corresponds to TRBD1 (5 bases). Trimming removed 11 bases from V and 3 bases from J, with 14 bases in between. The CDR3 length is 13 residues. CDR1 SNHLY and CDR2 FYNNEI come from the germline V gene.

The chain carries TRBV12-3 or TRBV12-4 and TRBJ2-5, with 11 bases fitting TRBD2. CDR3 length: 15 amino acids. Unmatched junction bases numbered 2, after V lost 5 bases and J lost 0 bases. For the CDR3, the DNA is TGTGCCAGCAGTAGGACTAGCGGGTACCAAGAGACCCAGTACTTC. Protein: CASSRTSGYQETQYF.

The rearrangement uses TRBV24-1 and TRBJ2-7, with a weak D call TRBD2 (7 bases). V was shortened by 9 bases and J by 2 bases, with 13 bases between the two germline ends. Germline lookup yields CDR1 KGHDR and CDR2 SFDVKD. The CDR3 loop spans 13 amino acids. CDR3 nucleotide sequence: TGTGCCACCGCGGGGGCCAATACCTACGAGCAGTACTTC. It encodes CATAGANTYEQYF.

The J gene is TRBJ2-7, the V gene TRBV6-2 or TRBV6-3, with D maybe TRBD2 (6 bases). Trimming shortened V by 6 bases and J by 4 bases, and 16 bases separated the two germline ends. CDR1 MNHEY and CDR2 SVGEGT come from the germline V gene. The CDR3 totals 14 residues. The CDR3 region has the DNA TGTGCCAGCAGATCCCCCGCGGGAACATACGAGCAGTACTTC. Translated, it gives CASRSPAGTYEQYF.

The chain joins TRBV20-1 to TRBJ2-1; no reliable D call. The CDR3 sequence is 13 residues long. The germline CDR1 and CDR2 sequences are DFQATT and SNEGSKA (reference sequence). V was clipped by 5 bases and J by 0 bases, with 8 bases between them. The chain's CDR3 is CSAGASSYNEQFF. In DNA, the CDR3 is TGCAGTGCTGGCGCGAGCTCCTACAATGAGCAGTTCTTC.

This chain uses TRBV3-1 with TRBJ2-7; the match to TRBD1 covers 10 bases. This CDR3 spans 14 amino acids. From germline, CDR1 is LGHDT and CDR2 YNNKEL (reference sequence). V was pared by 7 bases and J by 6 bases, with 9 bases of the junction left unmatched. The CDR3 reads CASTGDRGRSEQYF. The CDR3 DNA follows: TGTGCCAGCACCGGAGACAGGGGGCGTTCCGAGCAGTACTTC.

This clonotype was observed a few times. This sequence joins TRBV12-3 or TRBV12-4 and TRBJ2-7, with 12 bases aligning to TRBD2. The junction had 13 bases not matched to a gene; V was cut back by 6 bases and J by 7 bases. CDR3 length: 16 residues. CDR3 region: CASSVRELAGGVEQYF. The CDR3 DNA follows: TGTGCCAGCAGCGTTCGTGAGCTAGCGGGGGGGGTAGAGCAGTACTTC.

This clonotype has a count of ten or more. V and J are TRBV14 and TRBJ2-7; D might be TRBD1 (6 bases). There are 14 residues in the CDR3. V lost 4 bases, J lost 0 bases, and 10 bases lay in between. Germline values: CDR1 SGHDN, CDR2 FVKESK. The CDR3 DNA is TGTGCCAGCAGCCCCACAGGGTTCTCCTACGAGCAGTACTTC. This sequence encodes CASSPTGFSYEQYF.

V gene TRBV6-2 or TRBV6-3 combines with J gene TRBJ1-1; D gene uncertain. This CDR3 has 14 residues. Trimming removed 7 bases from V and 0 bases from J, with 12 bases in between. Per the germline V gene, CDR1 is MNHEY and CDR2 is SVGEGT. For the CDR3, the DNA is TGTGCCAGCAACTTAGACAACCTGAACACTGAAGCTTTCTTT. Its translation is CASNLDNLNTEAFF.

CDR3 in DNA: TGTGCCAGCAGCTTAGGCTCTAGCGGGAGGGCCGCCTACGAGCAGTACTTC. Protein product: CASSLGSSGRAAYEQYF. The chain uses TRBV13 and TRBJ2-7; 12 nucleotides agree with TRBD2. This CDR3 comprises 17 residues. Germline V gives CDR1 PRHDT, CDR2 FYEKMQ (reference sequence). V shed 0 bases, J shed 2 bases, and the junction held 5 bases outside the gene matches.

The V gene is TRBV6-5, the J gene TRBJ2-3; D tentatively fits TRBD1 or TRBD2 (6 bases each). The CDR3 covers 16 residues. Trimming removed 2 bases at V and 6 bases at J, with 18 bases between. Germline lookup yields CDR1 MNHEY and CDR2 SVGAGI. Here the CDR3 DNA reads TGTGCCAGCAGTTACCTAGGCCGTGGAGGGGGGGATACGCAGTATTTT. It specifies CASSYLGRGGGDTQYF.

This clonotype was seen a handful of times. V and J are TRBV12-3 or TRBV12-4 and TRBJ2-7; 11 bases are shared with TRBD2. This CDR3 spans 15 amino acids. The trim removed 6 bases at V and 6 bases at J, leaving 10 bases unmatched. In nucleotides, the CDR3 is TGTGCCAGCAGCCGAACTAGCGGGGGAGCCTTCGAGCAGTACTTC. It specifies CASSRTSGGAFEQYF.

The chain recombines TRBV20-1 with TRBJ1-5, with no clear D. With 6 bases removed from V and 3 bases from J, the gap between germline ends came to 15 bases. This CDR3 contains 14 residues. Looked up from germline, CDR1 is DFQATT and CDR2 is SNEGSKA (reference sequence). The CDR3 here is CSAVSGVFNQPQHF. Here the CDR3 DNA reads TGCAGTGCCGTCTCCGGGGTCTTCAATCAGCCCCAGCATTTT.

The table lists this clonotype with a few counts. The J gene is TRBJ1-5, the V gene TRBV20-1; weak D call: TRBD1 (5 bases). Germline CDR1 DFQATT, CDR2 SNEGSKA (reference sequence). The CDR3 contains 15 residues. Trimming took off 6 bases at V and 3 bases at J, with 18 bases between the two ends. Here the CDR3 reads CSAPIGGANNQPQHF. As DNA, the CDR3 is TGCAGTGCCCCAATTGGGGGAGCCAACAATCAGCCCCAGCATTTT.

This clonotype was counted only a few times. CDR3 sequence reads: CASTTTGQFTGELFF. In DNA form, the CDR3 reads TGTGCCAGCACCACTACGGGACAGTTCACCGGGGAGCTGTTTTTT. V usage is TRBV28 and J usage is TRBJ2-2, with 7 bases fitting TRBD1. The V gene's germline CDR1 is MDHEN and CDR2 SYDVKM. CDR3 size: 15 residues. The V segment lost 7 bases and the J segment 4 bases; nucleotides outside the gene matches: 9.

This clonotype occurred a few times. The chain is built from TRBV3-1 and TRBJ2-7; the D call may be TRBD1 or TRBD2 (6 bases each). This CDR3 comprises 15 residues. The V and J ends lost 4 bases and 1 base respectively, with 14 bases between them. The germline CDR1 and CDR2 sequences are LGHDT and YNNKEL (reference sequence). The CDR3 DNA reads as TGTGCCAGCAGCCCGGGGGCGGGAAGTTCCTACGAGCAGTACTTC. This gives the protein CASSPGAGSSYEQYF.

CDR3 protein: CASSVRVPNTIYF. CDR3 bases: TGTGCCAGCAGTGTCAGGGTGCCGAACACCATATATTTT. V usage is TRBV12-3 or TRBV12-4 and J usage is TRBJ1-3; tentatively, D is TRBD1 (5 bases). Trimming removed 5 bases from V and 7 bases from J, with 12 bases in between. The CDR3 consists of 13 residues.

The V and J genes are TRBV12-3 or TRBV12-4 and TRBJ2-2; D is unclear. This CDR3 has 14 amino acids. The germline V and J ends were trimmed by 5 bases and 8 bases, with 15 bases remaining between them. The CDR3 spells CASSPLWGSGELFF. For the CDR3, the DNA is TGTGCCAGCAGTCCCCTTTGGGGTTCGGGGGAGCTGTTTTTT.

This chain joins TRBV3-1 and TRBJ1-1; no clear D. Germline CDR1 reads LGHDT; CDR2 reads YNNKEL (reference sequence). This CDR3 region has 14 residues. V was trimmed by 1 base and J by 2 bases, leaving 8 bases between them. The CDR3: CASSQALVNTEAFF. Written as DNA, the CDR3 is TGTGCCAGCAGCCAAGCCCTCGTCAACACTGAAGCTTTCTTT.

J is TRBJ1-2 and V is TRBV12-3 or TRBV12-4; D uncertain. This CDR3 has 14 amino acids. Trimming stripped 1 base from V and 8 bases from J, with 14 bases between. The CDR3 DNA reads as TGTGCCAGCAGTTTAGTCTCTGAGTTTGGAGGCTACACCTTC. This sequence encodes CASSLVSEFGGYTF.

This clonotype showed up just a few times. This chain links TRBV10-3 with TRBJ1-3; D may be TRBD1 (5 bases). The V gene lost 3 bases and the J gene lost 2 bases, with 11 bases spanning the gap. This CDR3 spans 15 amino acids. Germline V gives CDR1 ENHRY, CDR2 SYGVKD. The CDR3 is CAISDKGTPGNTIYF. In nucleotides, the CDR3 is TGTGCCATCAGTGATAAGGGGACTCCTGGAAACACCATATATTTT.

This clonotype was seen repeatedly, ten times or more. The chain carries TRBV20-1 and TRBJ2-5, with 9 bases that match TRBD2. The germline V gene encodes CDR1 DFQATT and CDR2 SNEGSKA (reference sequence). This CDR3 contains 14 residues. With V trimmed by 3 bases and J by 3 bases, 5 bases remained unmatched. The CDR3 spells CSARSTSGKETQYF. As DNA, the CDR3 is TGCAGTGCTAGGTCGACTAGCGGCAAAGAGACCCAGTACTTC.

The chain recombines TRBV20-1 with TRBJ2-1, with 9 bases aligning to TRBD2. The ends lost 0 bases at V and 6 bases at J; junction bases unmatched: 3. This CDR3 comprises 14 residues. Germline V gives CDR1 DFQATT, CDR2 SNEGSKA (reference sequence). CDR3: CSARDGTSPNEQFF. In nucleotides, the CDR3 is TGCAGTGCTAGAGACGGGACTAGCCCCAATGAGCAGTTCTTC.

This clonotype was seen a handful of times. The chain is built from TRBV7-2 and TRBJ2-3; 8 bases match TRBD1. CDR3 length: 14 amino acids. Per germline, CDR1 SGHTA and CDR2 FQGNSA. Trimming cost V 5 bases and J 9 bases; bases outside gene matches: 10. CDR3 sequence (DNA): TGTGCCAGCAGCCCAGACAGGGGCGAGGGCACGCAGTATTTT. This translates into CASSPDRGEGTQYF.

The chain recombines TRBV6-7 with TRBJ2-1; D unclear. TRBV6-7 is treated as an ORF (open reading frame) with a function not yet certain. The CDR3 loop spans 12 amino acids. The V gene lost 4 bases and the J gene lost 6 bases, with 7 bases spanning the gap. The CDR3 loop is CASSSSSNEQFF. The CDR3 DNA is TGTGCCAGCAGTTCCTCGAGCAATGAGCAGTTCTTC.

Ten or more counts support this clonotype. The genes are TRBV18 and TRBJ2-1; possibly TRBD2 for D (6 bases). CDR1 is KGHSH and CDR2 is LQKENI in the germline V gene. V was clipped by 3 bases and J by 3 bases, with 15 bases between them. The CDR3 runs to 16 residues. CDR3 in DNA: TGTGCCAGCTCACCCCCCGGGGTAGCGGACTACAATGAGCAGTTCTTC. It codes for CASSPPGVADYNEQFF.

The J gene is TRBJ2-2, the V gene TRBV28, with D tentatively TRBD2 (6 bases). The CDR3 consists of 14 residues. Trimming removed 2 bases from V and 5 bases from J, with 9 bases in between. Germline lookup yields CDR1 MDHEN and CDR2 SYDVKM. The CDR3 here is CASSLRGVTGELFF. The CDR3 coding sequence is TGTGCCAGCAGTTTACGCGGGGTAACCGGGGAGCTGTTTTTT. Complete variable domain (other parts from reference TRBV28 and TRBJ2-2): DVKVTQSSRYLVKRTGEKVFLECVQDMDHENMFWYRQDPGLGLRLIYFSYDVKMKEKGDIPEGYSVSREKKERFSLILESASTNQTSMYLCASSLRGVTGELFFGEGSRLTVL.

This clonotype was found a few times. The V and J genes are TRBV11-2 and TRBJ1-1; 10 bases map to TRBD1. The CDR3 is made up of 16 amino acids. V lost 4 bases to trimming and J lost 7 bases; unmatched junction nucleotides: 12. Per the germline V gene, CDR1 is SGHAT and CDR2 is FQNNGV. In DNA form, the CDR3 reads TGTGCCAGCAGCTCCTCCCCTGACAGGGGGCTCCGTGAAGCTTTCTTT. Its translation: CASSSSPDRGLREAFF. Using reference TRBV11-2 and TRBJ1-1 for the parts outside the CDR3, the full variable domain is EAGVAQSPRYKIIEKRQSVAFWCNPISGHATLYWYQQILGQGPKLLIQFQNNGVVDDSQLPKDRFSAERLKGVDSTLKIQPAKLEDSAVYLCASSSSPDRGLREAFFGQGTRLTVV.

CDR3 bases: TGCGCCAGCAGCCAAGATGATGGGTTCCTCTCTGGGGCCAACGTCCTGACTTTC. Translation gives CASSQDDGFLSGANVLTF. The V and J genes are TRBV4-1 and TRBJ2-6, with unresolved D. Germline V CDR1 and CDR2: MGHRA, YSYEKL. The germline V and J ends were trimmed by 0 bases and 0 bases, with 12 bases remaining between them. The CDR3 totals 18 residues.